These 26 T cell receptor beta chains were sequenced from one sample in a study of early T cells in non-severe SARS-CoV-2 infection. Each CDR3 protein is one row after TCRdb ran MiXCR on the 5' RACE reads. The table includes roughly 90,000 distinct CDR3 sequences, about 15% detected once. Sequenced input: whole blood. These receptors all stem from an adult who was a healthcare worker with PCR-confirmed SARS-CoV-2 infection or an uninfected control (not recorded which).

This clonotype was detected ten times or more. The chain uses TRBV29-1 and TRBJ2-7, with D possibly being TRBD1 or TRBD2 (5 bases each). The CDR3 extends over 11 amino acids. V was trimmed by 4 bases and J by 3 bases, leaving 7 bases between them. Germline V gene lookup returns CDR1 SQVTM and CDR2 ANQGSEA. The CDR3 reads CSVGDGYEQYV. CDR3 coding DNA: TGCAGCGTTGGGGACGGCTACGAGCAGTACGTC.

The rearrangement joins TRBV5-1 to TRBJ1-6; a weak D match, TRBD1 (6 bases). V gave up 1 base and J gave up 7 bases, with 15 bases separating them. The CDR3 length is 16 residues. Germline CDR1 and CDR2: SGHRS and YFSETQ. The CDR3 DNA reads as TGCGCCAGCAGCTTGTTAACCAGGGGTTTAAATTCACCCCTCCACTTT. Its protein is CASSLLTRGLNSPLHF.

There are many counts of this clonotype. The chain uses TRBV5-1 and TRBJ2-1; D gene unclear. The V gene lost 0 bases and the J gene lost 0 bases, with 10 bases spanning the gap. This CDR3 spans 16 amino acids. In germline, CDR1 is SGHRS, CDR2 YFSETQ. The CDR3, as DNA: TGCGCCAGCAGCTTGGATGGTCTCAGCTCCTACAATGAGCAGTTCTTC. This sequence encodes CASSLDGLSSYNEQFF. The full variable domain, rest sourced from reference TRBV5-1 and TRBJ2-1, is KAGVTQTPRYLIKTRGQQVTLSCSPISGHRSVSWYQQTPGQGLQFLFEYFSETQRNKGNFPGRFSGRQFSNSRSEMNVSTLELGDSALYLCASSLDGLSSYNEQFFGPGTRLTVL.

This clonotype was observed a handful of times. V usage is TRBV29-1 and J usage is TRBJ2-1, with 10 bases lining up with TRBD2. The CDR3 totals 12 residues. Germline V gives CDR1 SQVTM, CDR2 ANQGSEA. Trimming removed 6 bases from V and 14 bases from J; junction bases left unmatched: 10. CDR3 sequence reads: CSVESGGGVEFF. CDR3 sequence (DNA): TGCAGCGTGGAAAGCGGGGGGGGCGTCGAGTTCTTC.

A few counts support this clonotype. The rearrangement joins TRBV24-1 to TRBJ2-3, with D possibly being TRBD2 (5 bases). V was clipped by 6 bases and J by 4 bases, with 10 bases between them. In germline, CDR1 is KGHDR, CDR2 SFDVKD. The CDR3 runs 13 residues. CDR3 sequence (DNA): TGTGCCACCAGTTCTAGCAATGCAGATACGCAGTATTTT. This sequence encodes CATSSSNADTQYF.

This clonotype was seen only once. CDR3 loop: CASSLTGSGDTQYF. The CDR3 nucleotides are TGTGCCAGCAGCTTAACAGGGTCGGGAGATACGCAGTATTTT. V usage is TRBV7-3 and J usage is TRBJ2-3; D is ambiguous. V was pared by 0 bases and J by 5 bases, with 9 bases between. The germline gives CDR1 SGHTA, CDR2 FQGTGA. The CDR3 is made up of 14 amino acids.

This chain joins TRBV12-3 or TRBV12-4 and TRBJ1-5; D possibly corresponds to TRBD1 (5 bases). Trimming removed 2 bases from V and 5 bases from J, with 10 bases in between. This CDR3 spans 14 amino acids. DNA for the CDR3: TGTGCCAGCAGTTTACTAGGGGTAGATCAGCCCCAGCATTTT. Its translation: CASSLLGVDQPQHF.

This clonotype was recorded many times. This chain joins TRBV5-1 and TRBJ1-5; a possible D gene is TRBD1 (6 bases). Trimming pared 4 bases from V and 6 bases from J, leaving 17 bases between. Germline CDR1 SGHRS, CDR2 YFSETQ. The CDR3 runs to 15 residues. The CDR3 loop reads CASSPAGGAGQPQHF. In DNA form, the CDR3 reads TGCGCCAGCAGCCCCGCGGGGGGGGCTGGTCAGCCCCAGCATTTT. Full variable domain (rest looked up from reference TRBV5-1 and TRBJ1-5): KAGVTQTPRYLIKTRGQQVTLSCSPISGHRSVSWYQQTPGQGLQFLFEYFSETQRNKGNFPGRFSGRQFSNSRSEMNVSTLELGDSALYLCASSPAGGAGQPQHFGDGTRLSIL.

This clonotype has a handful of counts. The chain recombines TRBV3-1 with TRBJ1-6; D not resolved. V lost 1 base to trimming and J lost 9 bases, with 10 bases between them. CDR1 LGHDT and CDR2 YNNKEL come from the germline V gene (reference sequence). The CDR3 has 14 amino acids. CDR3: CASSQGVTSSPLHF. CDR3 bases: TGTGCCAGCAGCCAAGGGGTGACCTCTTCACCCCTCCACTTT.

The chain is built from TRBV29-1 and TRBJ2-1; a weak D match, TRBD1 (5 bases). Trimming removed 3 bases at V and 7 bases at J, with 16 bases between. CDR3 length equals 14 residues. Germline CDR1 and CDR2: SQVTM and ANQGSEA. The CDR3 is CSVDNWGSRNEQFF. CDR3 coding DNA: TGCAGCGTTGATAACTGGGGCTCGCGGAATGAGCAGTTCTTC.

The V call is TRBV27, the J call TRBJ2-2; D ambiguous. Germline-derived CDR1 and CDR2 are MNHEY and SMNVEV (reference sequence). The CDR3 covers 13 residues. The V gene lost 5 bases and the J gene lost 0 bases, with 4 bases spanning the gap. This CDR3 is CASSMANTGELFF. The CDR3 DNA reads TGTGCCAGCAGTATGGCGAACACCGGGGAGCTGTTTTTT.

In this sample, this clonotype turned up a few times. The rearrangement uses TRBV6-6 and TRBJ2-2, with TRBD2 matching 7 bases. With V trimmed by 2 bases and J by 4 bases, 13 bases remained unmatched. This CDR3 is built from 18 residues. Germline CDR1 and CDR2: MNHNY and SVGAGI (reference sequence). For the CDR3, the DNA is TGTGCCAGCAGTTACCCAGCATTAACTAGCGCTCGCACCGGGGAGCTGTTTTTT. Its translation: CASSYPALTSARTGELFF.

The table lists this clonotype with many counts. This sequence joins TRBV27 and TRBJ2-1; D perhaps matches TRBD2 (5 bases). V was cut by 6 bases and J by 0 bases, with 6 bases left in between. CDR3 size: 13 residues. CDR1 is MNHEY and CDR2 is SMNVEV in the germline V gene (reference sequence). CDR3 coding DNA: TGTGCCAGCAGAGACTACTCCTACAATGAGCAGTTCTTC. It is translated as CASRDYSYNEQFF.

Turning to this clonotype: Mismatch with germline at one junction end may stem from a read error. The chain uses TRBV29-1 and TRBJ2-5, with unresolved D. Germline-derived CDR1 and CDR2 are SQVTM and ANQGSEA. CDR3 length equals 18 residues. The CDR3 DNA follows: TGCAGCGCTGAAACCTTCAAACACAGTGGCCTCAACCAAGAGACCCAGTACTTC. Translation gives CSAETFKHSGLNQETQYF.

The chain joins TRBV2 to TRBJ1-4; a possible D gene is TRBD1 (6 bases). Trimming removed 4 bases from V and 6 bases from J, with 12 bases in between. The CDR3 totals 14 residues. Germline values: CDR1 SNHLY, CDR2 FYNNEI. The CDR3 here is CASSVQGNHEKLFF. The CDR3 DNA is TGTGCCAGCAGTGTGCAGGGGAACCATGAAAAACTGTTTTTT.

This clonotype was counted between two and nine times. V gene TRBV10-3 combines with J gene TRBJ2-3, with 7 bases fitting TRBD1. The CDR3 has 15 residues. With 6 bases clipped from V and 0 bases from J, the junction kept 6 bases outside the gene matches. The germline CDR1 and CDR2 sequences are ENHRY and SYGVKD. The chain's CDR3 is CAISSPGQSTDTQYF. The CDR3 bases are TGTGCCATCAGCAGTCCGGGACAGAGCACAGATACGCAGTATTTT.

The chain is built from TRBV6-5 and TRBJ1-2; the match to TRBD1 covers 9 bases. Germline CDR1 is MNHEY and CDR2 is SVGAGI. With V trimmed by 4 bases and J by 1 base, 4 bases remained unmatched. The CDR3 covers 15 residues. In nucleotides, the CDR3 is TGTGCCAGCAGTTTCGGGACAGGGTATAACTATGGCTACACCTTC. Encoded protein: CASSFGTGYNYGYTF.

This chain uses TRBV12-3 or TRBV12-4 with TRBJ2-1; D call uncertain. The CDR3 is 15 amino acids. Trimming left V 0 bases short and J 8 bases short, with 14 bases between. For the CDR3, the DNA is TGTGCCAGCAGTTTAGCACCTCCACGTACCGATGAGCAGTTCTTC. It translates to CASSLAPPRTDEQFF.

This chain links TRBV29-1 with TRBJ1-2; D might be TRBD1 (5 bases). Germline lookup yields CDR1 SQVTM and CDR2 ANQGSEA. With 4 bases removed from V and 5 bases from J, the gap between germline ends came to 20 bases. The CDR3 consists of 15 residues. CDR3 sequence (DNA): TGCAGCGTTGGCTCCGGGCAGCGCGGGGGGTATGGCTACACCTTC. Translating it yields CSVGSGQRGGYGYTF.

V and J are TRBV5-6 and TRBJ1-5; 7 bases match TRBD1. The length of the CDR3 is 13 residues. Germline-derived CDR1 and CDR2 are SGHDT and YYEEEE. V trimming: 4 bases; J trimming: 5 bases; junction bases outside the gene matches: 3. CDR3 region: CASSTDRDQPQHF. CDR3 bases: TGTGCCAGCAGCACTGACAGGGATCAGCCCCAGCATTTT.

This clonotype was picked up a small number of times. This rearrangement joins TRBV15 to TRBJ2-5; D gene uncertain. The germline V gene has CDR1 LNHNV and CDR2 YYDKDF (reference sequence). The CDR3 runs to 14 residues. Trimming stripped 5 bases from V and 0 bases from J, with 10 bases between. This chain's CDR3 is CATSEYGDQETQYF. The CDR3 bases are TGTGCCACCAGCGAGTATGGGGACCAAGAGACCCAGTACTTC. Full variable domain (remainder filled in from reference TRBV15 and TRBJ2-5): DAMVIQNPRYQVTQFGKPVTLSCSQTLNHNVMYWYQQKSSQAPKLLFHYYDKDFNNEADTPDNFQSRRPNTSFCFLDIRSPGLGDTAMYLCATSEYGDQETQYFGPGTRLLVL.

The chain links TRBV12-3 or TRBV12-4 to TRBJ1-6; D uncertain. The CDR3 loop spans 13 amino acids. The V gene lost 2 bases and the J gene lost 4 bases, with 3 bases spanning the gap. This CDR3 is CASSLLYNSPLHF. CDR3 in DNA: TGTGCCAGCAGTTTATTATATAATTCACCCCTCCACTTT.

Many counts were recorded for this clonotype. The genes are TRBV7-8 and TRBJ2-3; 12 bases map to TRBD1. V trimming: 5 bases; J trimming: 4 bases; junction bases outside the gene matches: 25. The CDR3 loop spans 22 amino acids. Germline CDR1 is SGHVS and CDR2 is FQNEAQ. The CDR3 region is CASSEPGTGGRGLAGVADTQYF. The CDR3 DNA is TGTGCCAGCAGCGAACCCGGGACAGGGGGCAGGGGCCTAGCGGGGGTCGCAGATACGCAGTATTTT. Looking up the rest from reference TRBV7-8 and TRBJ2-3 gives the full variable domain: GAGVSQSPRYKVAKRGQDVALRCDPISGHVSLFWYQQALGQGPEFLTYFQNEAQLDKSGLPSDRFFAERPEGSVSTLKIQRTQQEDSAVYLCASSEPGTGGRGLAGVADTQYFGPGTRLTVL.

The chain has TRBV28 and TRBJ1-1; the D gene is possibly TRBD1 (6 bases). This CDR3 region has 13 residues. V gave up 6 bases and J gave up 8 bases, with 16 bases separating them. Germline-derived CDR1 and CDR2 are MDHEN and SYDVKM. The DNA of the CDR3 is TGTGCCAGCAGCCTCGACAGGATCCGCGAAGCTTTCTTT. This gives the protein CASSLDRIREAFF.

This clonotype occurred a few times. The CDR3 loop is CASRRTSSSYNEQFF. DNA for the CDR3: TGTGCCAGCAGGCGGACTTCTAGCTCCTACAATGAGCAGTTCTTC. V usage is TRBV12-3 or TRBV12-4 and J usage is TRBJ2-1; D is perhaps TRBD2 (5 bases). The V end was cut by 6 bases, the J end by 0 bases, with 12 bases between. The CDR3 is made up of 15 amino acids.

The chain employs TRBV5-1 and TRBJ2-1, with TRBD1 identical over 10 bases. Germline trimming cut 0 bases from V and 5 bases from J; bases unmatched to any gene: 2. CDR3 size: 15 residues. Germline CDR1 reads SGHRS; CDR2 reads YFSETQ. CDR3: CASSLGQGAHNEQFF. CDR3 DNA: TGCGCCAGCAGCTTGGGACAGGGGGCCCACAATGAGCAGTTCTTC.